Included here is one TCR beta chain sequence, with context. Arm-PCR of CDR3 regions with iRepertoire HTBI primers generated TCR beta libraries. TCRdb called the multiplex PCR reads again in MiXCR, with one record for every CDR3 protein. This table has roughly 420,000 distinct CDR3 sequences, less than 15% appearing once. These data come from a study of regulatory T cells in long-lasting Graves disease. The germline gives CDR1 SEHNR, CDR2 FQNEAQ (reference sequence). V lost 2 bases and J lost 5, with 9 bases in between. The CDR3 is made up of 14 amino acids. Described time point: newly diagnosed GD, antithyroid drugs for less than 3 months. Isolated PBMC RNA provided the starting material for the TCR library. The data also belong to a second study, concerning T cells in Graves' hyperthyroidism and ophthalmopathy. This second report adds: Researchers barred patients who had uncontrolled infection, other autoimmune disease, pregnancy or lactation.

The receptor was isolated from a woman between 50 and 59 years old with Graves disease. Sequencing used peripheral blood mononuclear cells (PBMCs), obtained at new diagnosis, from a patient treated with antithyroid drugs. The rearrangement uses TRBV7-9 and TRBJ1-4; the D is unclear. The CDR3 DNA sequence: TGTGCCAGCAGCTTATCCCTTCGGAATGAAAAACTGTTTTTT. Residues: CASSLSLRNEKLFF.